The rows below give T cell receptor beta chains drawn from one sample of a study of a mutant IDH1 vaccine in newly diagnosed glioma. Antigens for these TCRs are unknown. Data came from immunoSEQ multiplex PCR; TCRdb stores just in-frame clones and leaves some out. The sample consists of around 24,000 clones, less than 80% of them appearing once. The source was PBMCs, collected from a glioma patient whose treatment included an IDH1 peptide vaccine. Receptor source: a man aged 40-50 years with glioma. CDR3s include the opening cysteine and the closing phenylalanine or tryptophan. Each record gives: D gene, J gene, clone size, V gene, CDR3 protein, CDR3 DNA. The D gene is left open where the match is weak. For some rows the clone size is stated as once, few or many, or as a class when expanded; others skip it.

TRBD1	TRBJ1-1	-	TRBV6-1	CASSQGQGAEAFF	TGTGCCAGCAGTCAGGGACAGGGAGCTGAAGCTTTCTTT
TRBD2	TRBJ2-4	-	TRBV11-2	CASSSLWRLASNIQYF	TGTGCCAGCAGTTCTCTTTGGCGACTAGCCTCAAACATTCAGTACTTC
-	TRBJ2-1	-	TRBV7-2	CASSPGQNEQFF	TGTGCCAGCAGCCCCGGGCAAAATGAGCAGTTCTTC
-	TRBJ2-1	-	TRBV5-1	CASSLGISPWDEQFF	TGCGCCAGCAGCTTGGGCATATCTCCCTGGGATGAGCAGTTCTTC
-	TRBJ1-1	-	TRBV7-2	CASSLATASDEAFF	TGTGCCAGCAGCTTAGCCACAGCTTCAGATGAAGCTTTCTTT
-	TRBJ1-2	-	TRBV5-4	CASSTPLEGMDGYTF	TGTGCCAGCAGCACGCCCTTGGAGGGCATGGATGGCTACACCTTC
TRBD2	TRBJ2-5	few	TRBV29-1	CSMTSGYQETQYF	TGCAGCATGACTAGCGGGTACCAAGAGACCCAGTACTTC
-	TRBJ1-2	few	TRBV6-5	CASSYGPTGSYGYTF	TGTGCCAGCAGTTACGGACCGACAGGCTCATATGGCTACACCTTC
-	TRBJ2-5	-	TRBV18	CASSPPVIGETQYF	TGTGCCAGCTCACCACCGGTGATTGGGGAGACCCAGTACTTC
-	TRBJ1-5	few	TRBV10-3	CAITPPDQPQHF	TGTGCCATCACCCCACCCGATCAGCCCCAGCATTTT
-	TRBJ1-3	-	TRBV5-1	CASSRGAGNTIYF	TGCGCCAGCAGCCGGGGGGCTGGCAACACCATATATTTT
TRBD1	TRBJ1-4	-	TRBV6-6	CASSRATGRNEKLFF	TGTGCCAGCAGTCGCGCGACAGGGCGTAATGAAAAACTGTTTTTT
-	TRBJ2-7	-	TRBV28	CASSLLTPRDSPYEQYF	TGTGCCAGCAGTTTATTGACCCCCAGGGACTCACCCTACGAGCAGTACTTC
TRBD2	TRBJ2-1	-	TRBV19	CASTTGASGYNEQFF	TGTGCCAGTACCACCGGGGCTAGCGGCTACAATGAGCAGTTCTTC
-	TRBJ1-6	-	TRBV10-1	CASSAGSTGPLHF	TGCGCCAGCAGTGCGGGCAGTACCGGACCCCTCCACTTT
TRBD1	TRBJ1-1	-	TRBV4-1	CASSDREGTEAFF	TGCGCCAGCAGCGACAGGGAGGGCACTGAAGCTTTCTTT
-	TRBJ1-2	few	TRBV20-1	CSVGTAYGYTF	TGCAGTGTGGGGACGGCTTATGGCTACACCTTC
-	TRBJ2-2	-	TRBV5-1	CASSLGLWDKNTGELFF	TGCGCCAGCAGCTTGGGCCTCTGGGACAAGAACACCGGGGAGCTGTTTTTT
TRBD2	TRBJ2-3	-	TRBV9	CASSGTSGRNTDTQYF	TGTGCCAGCAGCGGAACTAGCGGGAGAAACACAGATACGCAGTATTTT
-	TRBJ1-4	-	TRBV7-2	CASSLPGGYEKLFF	TGTGCCAGCAGCTTACCGGGGGGTTATGAAAAACTGTTTTTT
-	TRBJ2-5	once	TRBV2	CASSHSTGGRETQYF	TGTGCCAGCAGTCACTCGACCGGGGGGCGAGAGACCCAGTACTTC
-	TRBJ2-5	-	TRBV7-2	CASSLEGLGRPAATQYF	TGTGCCAGCAGCTTAGAAGGGTTGGGCAGGCCGGCAGCGACCCAGTACTTC
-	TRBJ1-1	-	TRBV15	CATSSLFGGSGAFF	TGTGCCACCAGCAGTCTTTTTGGGGGTTCTGGAGCTTTCTTT
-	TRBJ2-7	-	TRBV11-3	CASSLVRGYEQYF	TGTGCCAGCAGCTTAGTGCGGGGCTACGAGCAGTACTTC
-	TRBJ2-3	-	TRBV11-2	CASSLIEVGTQYF	TGTGCCAGCAGCTTGATAGAAGTAGGTACGCAGTATTTT
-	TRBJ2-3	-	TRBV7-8	CASSEEEGSSTDTQYF	TGTGCCAGCAGCGAAGAAGAGGGGTCTAGCACAGATACGCAGTATTTT
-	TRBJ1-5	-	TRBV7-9	CASSFGYSNQPQHF	TGTGCCAGCAGCTTCGGGTATAGCAATCAGCCCCAGCATTTT
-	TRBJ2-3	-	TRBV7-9	CASSLDDIIRSTQYF	TGTGCCAGCAGCTTAGATGACATTATTCGGTCGACGCAGTATTTT
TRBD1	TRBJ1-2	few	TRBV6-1	CASSVDRALSIGYTF	TGTGCCAGCAGTGTAGACAGGGCCCTATCTATCGGCTACACCTTC
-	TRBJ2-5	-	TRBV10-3	CAIADLGGGKTQYF	TGTGCCATCGCTGACCTCGGAGGGGGGAAGACCCAGTACTTC
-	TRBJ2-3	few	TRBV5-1	CASRRGDLTDTQYF	TGCGCCAGCCGGAGGGGGGACCTCACAGATACGCAGTATTTT
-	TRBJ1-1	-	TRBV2	CASSEEGRASSEAFF	TGTGCCAGCAGTGAAGAGGGCAGGGCCTCTTCTGAAGCTTTCTTT
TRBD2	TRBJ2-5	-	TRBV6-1	CASSPIGREETQYF	TGTGCCAGCAGTCCTATTGGGAGGGAAGAGACCCAGTACTTC
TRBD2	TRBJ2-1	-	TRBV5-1	CASSSLAGGNNEQFF	TGCGCCAGCAGCTCTCTAGCGGGAGGGAACAATGAGCAGTTCTTC
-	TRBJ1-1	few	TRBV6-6	CASTGEIGTEAFF	TGTGCCAGCACCGGGGAGATTGGGACTGAAGCTTTCTTT
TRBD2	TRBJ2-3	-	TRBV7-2	CASSLDGGRDQYF	TGTGCCAGCAGCTTAGATGGGGGGAGGGATCAGTATTTT
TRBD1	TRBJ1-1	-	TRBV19	CASSLRGQVGEAFF	TGTGCCAGTAGTCTTCGCGGACAGGTTGGTGAAGCTTTCTTT
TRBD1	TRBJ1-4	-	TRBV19	CASSPDRGLREKLFF	TGTGCCAGTAGCCCTGACAGGGGGCTCCGGGAAAAACTGTTTTTT
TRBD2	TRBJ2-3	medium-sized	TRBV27	CASSFLALAGVGPLADTQYF	TGTGCCAGCAGTTTCCTCGCACTAGCGGGAGTCGGGCCTTTGGCAGATACGCAGTATTTT
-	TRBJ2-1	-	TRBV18	CASSPPGVYNEQFF	TGTGCCAGCTCACCACCGGGGGTTTACAATGAGCAGTTCTTC
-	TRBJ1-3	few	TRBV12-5	CASGTGNTIYF	TGTGCTAGTGGGACCGGAAACACCATATATTTT
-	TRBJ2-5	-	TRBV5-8	CASSRLLGYGETQYF	TGTGCCAGCAGCCGACTACTAGGCTATGGGGAGACCCAGTACTTC
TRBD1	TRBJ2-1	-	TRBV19	CASSGGTGKLSNEQFF	TGTGCCAGTAGTGGGGGGACAGGGAAATTGTCCAATGAGCAGTTCTTC